This T cell receptor beta chain was documented in a study of blood T cell repertoires in COVID-19. For the study at large: The United States, Italy and Spain provided the acute and convalescent COVID-19 samples.

In the original workflow: From reference gene primer amplification, estimates of nucleated cell counts were derived. Libraries were prepared by immunoSEQ multiplex PCR; TCRdb keeps only in-frame clonotypes and omits some of them. That table gives V, J and clone size, and the DNA gave D and trimming. The sample lists some 700,000 clones, about nine tenths seen once, with about 0.26% in the top ten. V lost 4 bases to trimming and J lost 6 bases; unmatched junction nucleotides: 6. CDR3 length: 13 residues. CDR1 GTSNPN and CDR2 SVGIG come from the germline V gene (reference sequence). This sequence originates from a woman aged 18-35 years with acute or convalescent COVID-19. The sample taken for sequencing was peripheral blood. This chain connects TRBV30 to TRBJ1-5; TRBD1 matches at 7 bases. The CDR3 here is CAWTDRVGQPQHF. The DNA for the CDR3 is TGTGCCTGGACCGACAGGGTAGGTCAGCCCCAGCATTTT. The full variable domain, completed using reference TRBV30 and TRBJ1-5, is SQTIHQWPATLVQPVGSPLSLECTVEGTSNPNLYWYRQAAGRGLQLLFYSVGIGQISSEVPQNLSASRPQDRQFILSSKKLLLSDSGFYLCAWTDRVGQPQHFGDGTRLSIL.